These T cell receptor beta chains were read from a single sample in a study of T cell changes during pregnancy in multiple sclerosis. TCRdb's table, derived via immunoSEQ multiplex PCR, lists solely in-frame clones and lacks some. The table has about 50,000 clones, around nine tenths seen once. The sequencing used CD4+ T cells from peripheral blood mononuclear cells, collected in the second trimester of pregnancy. The receptors here all came from a female donor with multiple sclerosis, enrolled in a pregnancy study. Both conserved end residues are part of each CDR3. A D gene is named only where the DNA matches it firmly. The size entry is marked missing in some rows and otherwise reads once, few, many or a size class.

size: .; D: .; J: TRBJ1-6; V: TRBV6-5; DNA: TGTGCCAGCAGTTACTCGATGGGGGGGGACTCACCCCTCCACTTT; CDR3: CASSYSMGGDSPLHF
size: .; D: .; J: TRBJ1-1; V: TRBV18; DNA: TGTGCCAGCTCACCACCTCTATTAAGCACTGAAGCTTTCTTT; CDR3: CASSPPLLSTEAFF
size: .; D: TRBD1; J: TRBJ1-2; V: TRBV6-1; DNA: TGTGCCAGCAGTGCGGGACAGGGCCATGGCTACACCTTC; CDR3: CASSAGQGHGYTF
size: .; D: .; J: TRBJ1-2; V: TRBV7-6; DNA: TGCGCCTGCGGGGTAGGGGGGGAGGATGACTATGGCTACACCTTC; CDR3: CACGVGGEDDYGYTF
size: once; D: .; J: TRBJ1-1; V: TRBV27; DNA: TGTGCCAGCAGTTTGGGGGGGAACACTGAAGCTTTCTTT; CDR3: CASSLGGNTEAFF
size: .; D: TRBD2; J: TRBJ2-5; V: TRBV19; DNA: TGTGCCAGTACCCCCGGAGGGGCGGGGGGCGCGGTGACCCAGTACTTC; CDR3: CASTPGGAGGAVTQYF
size: .; D: .; J: TRBJ2-7; V: TRBV28; DNA: TGTGCCAGCACGGGATCCTACGAGCAGTACTTC; CDR3: CASTGSYEQYF
size: .; D: TRBD2; J: TRBJ2-1; V: TRBV7-2; DNA: TGTGCCAGCAGCTTAATCGGGACTAGGAACAATGAGCAGTTCTTC; CDR3: CASSLIGTRNNEQFF
size: .; D: .; J: TRBJ2-1; V: TRBV5-4; DNA: TGTGCCAGCAGCCCGGATTTTGGGGGCCACAGGAATGAGCAGTTCTTC; CDR3: CASSPDFGGHRNEQFF
size: .; D: TRBD2; J: TRBJ2-2; V: TRBV27; DNA: TGTGCCAGCAGCCCTAATACTAGCGGGGGCACCGGGGAGCTGTTTTTT; CDR3: CASSPNTSGGTGELFF
size: .; D: TRBD1; J: TRBJ1-2; V: TRBV18; DNA: TGTGCCAGCTCACCGGACAGGGGGGGCTACACCTTC; CDR3: CASSPDRGGYTF
size: .; D: .; J: TRBJ2-1; V: TRBV6-1; DNA: TGTGCCACACACCGGGGGAGTACGGATGAGCAGTTCTTC; CDR3: CATHRGSTDEQFF
size: .; D: .; J: TRBJ2-7; V: TRBV4-1; DNA: TGCGCCAGCAGCCAAGTCCCAGGGGCCTTCTCCTACGAGCAGTACTTC; CDR3: CASSQVPGAFSYEQYF
size: .; D: .; J: TRBJ1-2; V: TRBV18; DNA: TGTGCCAGCTCACCAGGTACTACGTCTAACTATGGCTACACCTTC; CDR3: CASSPGTTSNYGYTF
size: .; D: .; J: TRBJ1-1; V: TRBV7-3; DNA: TGTGCCAGCAGCTTAAGGGGCGACACTGAAGCTTTCTTT; CDR3: CASSLRGDTEAFF
size: .; D: .; J: TRBJ1-1; V: TRBV19; DNA: TGTGCCAGTAGTGCTACTCGTCGCACTGAAGCTTTCTTT; CDR3: CASSATRRTEAFF
size: .; D: TRBD1; J: TRBJ1-1; V: TRBV30; DNA: TGTGCCTGGAGCCGACAGGGGGGGAACACTGAAGCTTTCTTT; CDR3: CAWSRQGGNTEAFF
size: .; D: TRBD1; J: TRBJ1-1; V: TRBV13; DNA: TGTGCCAGCAGCTCGCCGGGACAGGGTGGCACAAGGAACACTGAAGCTTTCTTT; CDR3: CASSSPGQGGTRNTEAFF
size: .; D: .; J: TRBJ1-4; V: TRBV5-4; DNA: TGTGCCAGCAGCTTGAGCGGGTCAGAAAAACTGTTTTTT; CDR3: CASSLSGSEKLFF
size: .; D: .; J: TRBJ2-5; V: TRBV5-8; DNA: TGTGCCAGCAGCCCCACTGGCAGCAGCGGGACCCAGTACTTC; CDR3: CASSPTGSSGTQYF
size: .; D: .; J: TRBJ1-3; V: TRBV5-1; DNA: TGCGCCAGCACCCCAACGGGGTCTGGAAACACCATATATTTT; CDR3: CASTPTGSGNTIYF
size: .; D: TRBD1; J: TRBJ2-7; V: TRBV19; DNA: TGTGCCAGTACTCACCGCATCGGACAGGGAACCTACGAGCAGTACTTC; CDR3: CASTHRIGQGTYEQYF